This TCR beta chain was sequenced during a study of PD-1 blockade in mismatch repair-deficient tumors. Sequenced by immunoSEQ multiplex PCR; TCRdb stores in-frame clones only, minus some. There are 85,000 to 130,000 clones in the sample; 82% occur only once, and about 6.3% lies in the top ten. The V and J ends lost 4 bases and 2 bases, in that order; junction bases with no gene match: 5. Germline V CDR1 and CDR2: SGHRS, YFSETQ. The CDR3 spans 14 residues. The source is an adult with mismatch repair-deficient cancer. The chain is built from TRBV5-1 and TRBJ2-7; TRBD2 matches 8 bases. The source material was peripheral blood, sampled roughly 36 weeks after starting pembrolizumab. DNA for the CDR3: TGCGCCAGCAGCCGCGGTAGCGGGGCCTACGAGCAGTACTTC. Its protein product is CASSRGSGAYEQYF.